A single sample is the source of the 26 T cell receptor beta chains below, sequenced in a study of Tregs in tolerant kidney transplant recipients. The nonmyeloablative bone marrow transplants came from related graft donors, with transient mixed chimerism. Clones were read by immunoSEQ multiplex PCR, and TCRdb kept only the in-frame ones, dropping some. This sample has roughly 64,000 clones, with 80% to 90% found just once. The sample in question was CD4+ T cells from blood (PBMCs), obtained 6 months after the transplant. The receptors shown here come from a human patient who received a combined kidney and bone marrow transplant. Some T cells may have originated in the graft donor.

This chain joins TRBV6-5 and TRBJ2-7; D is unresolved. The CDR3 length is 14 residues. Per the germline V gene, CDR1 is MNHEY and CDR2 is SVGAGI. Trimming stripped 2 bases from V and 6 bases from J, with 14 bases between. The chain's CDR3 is CASSYVFPLGEQYF. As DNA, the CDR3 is TGTGCCAGCAGTTACGTGTTCCCTCTCGGCGAGCAGTACTTC.

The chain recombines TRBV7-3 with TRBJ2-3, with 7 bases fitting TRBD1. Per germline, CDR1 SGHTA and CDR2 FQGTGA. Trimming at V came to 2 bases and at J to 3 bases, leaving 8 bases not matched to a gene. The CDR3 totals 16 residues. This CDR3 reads CASSLGDRVGTDTQYF. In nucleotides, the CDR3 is TGTGCCAGCAGCTTAGGTGACAGGGTAGGGACAGATACGCAGTATTTT.

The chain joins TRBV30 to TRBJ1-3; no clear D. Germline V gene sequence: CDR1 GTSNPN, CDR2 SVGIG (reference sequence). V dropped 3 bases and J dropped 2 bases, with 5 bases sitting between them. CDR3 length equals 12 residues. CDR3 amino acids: CAWSLAGNTIYF. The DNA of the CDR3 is TGTGCCTGGAGCTTAGCTGGAAACACCATATATTTT.

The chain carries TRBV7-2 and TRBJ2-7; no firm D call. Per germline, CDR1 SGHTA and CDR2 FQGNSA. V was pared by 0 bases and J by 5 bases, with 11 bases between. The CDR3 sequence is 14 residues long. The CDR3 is CASSLAGPPHEQYF. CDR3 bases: TGTGCCAGCAGCTTAGCGGGCCCACCACACGAGCAGTACTTC.

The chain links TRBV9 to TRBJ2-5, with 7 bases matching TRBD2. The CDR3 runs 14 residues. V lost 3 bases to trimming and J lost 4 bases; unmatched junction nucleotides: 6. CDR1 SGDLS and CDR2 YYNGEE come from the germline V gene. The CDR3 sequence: CASSAMGRGETQYF. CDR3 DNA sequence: TGTGCCAGCAGCGCAATGGGGAGGGGAGAGACCCAGTACTTC. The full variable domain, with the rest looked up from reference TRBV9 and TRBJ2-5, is DSGVTQTPKHLITATGQRVTLRCSPRSGDLSVYWYQQSLDQGLQFLIQYYNGEERAKGNILERFSAQQFPDLHSELNLSSLELGDSALYFCASSAMGRGETQYFGPGTRLLVL.

CDR3 in amino acids: CSVRDRGHIKEQYF. CDR3 bases: TGCAGCGTCAGAGACAGGGGCCATATCAAGGAGCAGTACTTC. V usage is TRBV29-1 and J usage is TRBJ2-7; 8 nucleotides match TRBD1. Germline values: CDR1 SQVTM, CDR2 ANQGSEA. The CDR3 totals 14 residues. After removal of 6 bases from V and 7 bases from J, the junction contained 14 bases not matched to a gene.

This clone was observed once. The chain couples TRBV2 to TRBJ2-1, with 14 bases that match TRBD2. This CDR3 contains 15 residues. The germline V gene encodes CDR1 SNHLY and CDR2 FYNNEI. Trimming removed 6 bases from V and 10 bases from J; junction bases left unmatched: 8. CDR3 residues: CASRATSGGAHEQFF. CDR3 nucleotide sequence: TGTGCCAGCAGGGCGACTAGCGGGGGGGCTCACGAGCAGTTCTTC.

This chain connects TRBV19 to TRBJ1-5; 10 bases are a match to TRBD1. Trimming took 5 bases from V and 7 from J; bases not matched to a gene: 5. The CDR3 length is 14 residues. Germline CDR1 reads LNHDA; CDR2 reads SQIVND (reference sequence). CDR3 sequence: CASSLGTGEQPQHF. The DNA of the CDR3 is TGTGCCAGTAGTCTCGGGACAGGGGAGCAGCCCCAGCATTTT. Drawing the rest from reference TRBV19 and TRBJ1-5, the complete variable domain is DGGITQSPKYLFRKEGQNVTLSCEQNLNHDAMYWYRQDPGQGLRLIYYSQIVNDFQKGDIAEGYSVSREKKESFPLTVTSAQKNPTAFYLCASSLGTGEQPQHFGDGTRLSIL.

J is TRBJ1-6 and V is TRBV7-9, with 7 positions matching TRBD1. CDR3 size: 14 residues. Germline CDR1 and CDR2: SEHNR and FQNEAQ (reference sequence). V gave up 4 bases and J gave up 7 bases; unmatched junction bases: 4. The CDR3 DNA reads TGTGCCAGCAGCTCACAGGGGTGGAATTCACCCCTCCACTTT. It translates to CASSSQGWNSPLHF.

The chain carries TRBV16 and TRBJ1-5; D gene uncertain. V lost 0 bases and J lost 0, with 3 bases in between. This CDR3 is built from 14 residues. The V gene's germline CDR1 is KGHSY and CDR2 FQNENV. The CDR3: CASSQSSSNQPQHF. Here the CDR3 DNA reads TGTGCCAGCAGCCAATCTAGTAGCAATCAGCCCCAGCATTTT.

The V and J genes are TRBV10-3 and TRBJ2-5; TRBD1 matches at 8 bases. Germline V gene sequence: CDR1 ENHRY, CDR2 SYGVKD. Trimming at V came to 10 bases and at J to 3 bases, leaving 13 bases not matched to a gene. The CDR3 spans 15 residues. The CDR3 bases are TGTGCCACCTCCAGAGGACAGGGATCGAAAGAGACCCAGTACTTC. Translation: CATSRGQGSKETQYF.

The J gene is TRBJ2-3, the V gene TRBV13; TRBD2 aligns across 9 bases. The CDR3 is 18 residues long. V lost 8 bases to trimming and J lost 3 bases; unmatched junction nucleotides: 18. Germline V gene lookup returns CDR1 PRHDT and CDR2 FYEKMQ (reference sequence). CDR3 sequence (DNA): TGTGCCAGCGTAAGCTTAGTAGTTGCGGGGGGGCCTACAGATACGCAGTATTTT. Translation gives CASVSLVVAGGPTDTQYF.

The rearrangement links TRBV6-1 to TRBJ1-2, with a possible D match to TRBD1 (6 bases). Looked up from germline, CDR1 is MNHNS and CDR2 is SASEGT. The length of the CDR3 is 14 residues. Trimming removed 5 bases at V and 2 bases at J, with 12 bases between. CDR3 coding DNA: TGTGCCAGCAGTCCCCGTACAGGGAACTATGGCTACACCTTC. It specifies CASSPRTGNYGYTF.

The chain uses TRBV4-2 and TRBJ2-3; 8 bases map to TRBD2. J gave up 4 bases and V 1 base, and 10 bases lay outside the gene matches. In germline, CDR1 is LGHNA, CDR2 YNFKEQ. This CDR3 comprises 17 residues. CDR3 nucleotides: TGTGCCAGCAGCCAAGTTGCCGGGAGGGAGTGGGCAGATACGCAGTATTTT. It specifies CASSQVAGREWADTQYF.

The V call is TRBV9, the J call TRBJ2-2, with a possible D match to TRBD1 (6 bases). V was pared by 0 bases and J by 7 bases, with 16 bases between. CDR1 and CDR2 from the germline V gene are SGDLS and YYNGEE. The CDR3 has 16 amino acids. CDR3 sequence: CASSVAQGTPIGELFF. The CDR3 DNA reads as TGTGCCAGCAGCGTAGCTCAGGGGACGCCAATCGGGGAGCTGTTTTTT.

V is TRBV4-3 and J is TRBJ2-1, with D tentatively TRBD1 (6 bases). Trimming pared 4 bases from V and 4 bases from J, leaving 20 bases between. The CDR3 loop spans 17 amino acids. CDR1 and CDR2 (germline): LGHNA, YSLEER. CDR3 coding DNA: TGCGCCAGCAGCCCGACCGGGACAAGCGCGACGTACAATGAGCAGTTCTTC. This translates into CASSPTGTSATYNEQFF.

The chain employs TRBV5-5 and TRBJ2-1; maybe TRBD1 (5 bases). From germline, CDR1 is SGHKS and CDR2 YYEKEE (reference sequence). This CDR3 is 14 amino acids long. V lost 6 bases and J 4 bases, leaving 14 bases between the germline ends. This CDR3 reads CASTQGGFYNEQFF. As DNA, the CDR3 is TGTGCCAGCACCCAGGGTGGGTTTTACAATGAGCAGTTCTTC. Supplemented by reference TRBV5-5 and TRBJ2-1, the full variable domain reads DAGVTQSPTHLIKTRGQQVTLRCSPISGHKSVSWYQQVLGQGPQFIFQYYEKEERGRGNFPDRFSARQFPNYSSELNVNALLLGDSALYLCASTQGGFYNEQFFGPGTRLTVL.

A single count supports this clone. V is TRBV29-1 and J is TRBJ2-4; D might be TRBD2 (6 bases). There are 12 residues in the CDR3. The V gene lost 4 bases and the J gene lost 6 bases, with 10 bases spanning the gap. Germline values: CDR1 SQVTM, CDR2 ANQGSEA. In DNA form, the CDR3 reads TGCAGCGTTGCTGGGGGAGGAAACATTCAGTACTTC. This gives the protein CSVAGGGNIQYF.

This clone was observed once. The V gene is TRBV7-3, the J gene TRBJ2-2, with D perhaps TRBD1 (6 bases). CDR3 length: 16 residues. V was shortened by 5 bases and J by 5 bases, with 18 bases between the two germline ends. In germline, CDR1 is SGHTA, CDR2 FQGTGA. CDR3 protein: CASSPEQGIRTGELFF. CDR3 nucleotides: TGTGCCAGCAGCCCAGAACAGGGAATTCGGACCGGGGAGCTGTTTTTT.

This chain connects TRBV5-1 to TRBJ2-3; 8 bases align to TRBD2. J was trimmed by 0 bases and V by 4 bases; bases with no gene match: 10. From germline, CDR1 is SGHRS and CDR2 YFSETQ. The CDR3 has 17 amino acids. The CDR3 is CASSIGASGRSTDTQYF. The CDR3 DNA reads TGCGCCAGCAGCATTGGAGCTAGCGGGCGAAGCACAGATACGCAGTATTTT.

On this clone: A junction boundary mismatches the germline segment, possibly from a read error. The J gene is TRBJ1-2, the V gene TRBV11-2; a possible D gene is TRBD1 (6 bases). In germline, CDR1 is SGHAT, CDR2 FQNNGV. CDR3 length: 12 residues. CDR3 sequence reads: CASSDPSKRQEF. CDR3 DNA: TGTGCCAGCAGCGACCCCTCAAAGAGACAGGAGTTC.

The CDR3 DNA follows: TGTGCCAGCAAAAGGGGCGGGGCGGGAGATACGCAGTATTTT. This translates into CASKRGGAGDTQYF. V is TRBV28 and J is TRBJ2-3, with a possible D match to TRBD2 (6 bases). Deletions cut 7 bases from V and 5 bases from J, with 16 bases between. CDR3 size: 14 residues. CDR1 and CDR2 (germline): MDHEN, SYDVKM.

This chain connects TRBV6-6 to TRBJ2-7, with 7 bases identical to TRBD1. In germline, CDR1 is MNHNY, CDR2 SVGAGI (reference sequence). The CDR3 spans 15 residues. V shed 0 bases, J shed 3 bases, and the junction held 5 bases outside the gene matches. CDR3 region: CASSYSWTGDYEQYF. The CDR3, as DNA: TGTGCCAGCAGTTACTCTTGGACAGGAGACTACGAGCAGTACTTC.

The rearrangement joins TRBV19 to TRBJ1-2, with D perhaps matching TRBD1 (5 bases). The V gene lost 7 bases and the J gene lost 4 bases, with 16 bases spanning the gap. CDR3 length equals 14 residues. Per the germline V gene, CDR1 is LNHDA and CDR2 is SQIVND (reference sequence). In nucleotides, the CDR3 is TGTGCCAGTACCCCAACAGGAGTTCCCTATGGCTACACCTTC. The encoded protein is CASTPTGVPYGYTF.

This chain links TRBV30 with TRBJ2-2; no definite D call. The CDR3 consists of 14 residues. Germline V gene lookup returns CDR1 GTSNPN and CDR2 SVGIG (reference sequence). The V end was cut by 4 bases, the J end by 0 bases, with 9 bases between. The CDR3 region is CAWMRFANTGELFF. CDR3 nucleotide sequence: TGTGCCTGGATGCGTTTCGCGAACACCGGGGAGCTGTTTTTT.

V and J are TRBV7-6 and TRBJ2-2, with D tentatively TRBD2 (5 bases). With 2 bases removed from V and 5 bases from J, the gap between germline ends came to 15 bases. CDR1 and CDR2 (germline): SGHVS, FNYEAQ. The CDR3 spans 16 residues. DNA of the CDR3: TGTGCCAGCAGCTTACTACGGGGAGTTGGAACCGGGGAGCTGTTTTTT. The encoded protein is CASSLLRGVGTGELFF.